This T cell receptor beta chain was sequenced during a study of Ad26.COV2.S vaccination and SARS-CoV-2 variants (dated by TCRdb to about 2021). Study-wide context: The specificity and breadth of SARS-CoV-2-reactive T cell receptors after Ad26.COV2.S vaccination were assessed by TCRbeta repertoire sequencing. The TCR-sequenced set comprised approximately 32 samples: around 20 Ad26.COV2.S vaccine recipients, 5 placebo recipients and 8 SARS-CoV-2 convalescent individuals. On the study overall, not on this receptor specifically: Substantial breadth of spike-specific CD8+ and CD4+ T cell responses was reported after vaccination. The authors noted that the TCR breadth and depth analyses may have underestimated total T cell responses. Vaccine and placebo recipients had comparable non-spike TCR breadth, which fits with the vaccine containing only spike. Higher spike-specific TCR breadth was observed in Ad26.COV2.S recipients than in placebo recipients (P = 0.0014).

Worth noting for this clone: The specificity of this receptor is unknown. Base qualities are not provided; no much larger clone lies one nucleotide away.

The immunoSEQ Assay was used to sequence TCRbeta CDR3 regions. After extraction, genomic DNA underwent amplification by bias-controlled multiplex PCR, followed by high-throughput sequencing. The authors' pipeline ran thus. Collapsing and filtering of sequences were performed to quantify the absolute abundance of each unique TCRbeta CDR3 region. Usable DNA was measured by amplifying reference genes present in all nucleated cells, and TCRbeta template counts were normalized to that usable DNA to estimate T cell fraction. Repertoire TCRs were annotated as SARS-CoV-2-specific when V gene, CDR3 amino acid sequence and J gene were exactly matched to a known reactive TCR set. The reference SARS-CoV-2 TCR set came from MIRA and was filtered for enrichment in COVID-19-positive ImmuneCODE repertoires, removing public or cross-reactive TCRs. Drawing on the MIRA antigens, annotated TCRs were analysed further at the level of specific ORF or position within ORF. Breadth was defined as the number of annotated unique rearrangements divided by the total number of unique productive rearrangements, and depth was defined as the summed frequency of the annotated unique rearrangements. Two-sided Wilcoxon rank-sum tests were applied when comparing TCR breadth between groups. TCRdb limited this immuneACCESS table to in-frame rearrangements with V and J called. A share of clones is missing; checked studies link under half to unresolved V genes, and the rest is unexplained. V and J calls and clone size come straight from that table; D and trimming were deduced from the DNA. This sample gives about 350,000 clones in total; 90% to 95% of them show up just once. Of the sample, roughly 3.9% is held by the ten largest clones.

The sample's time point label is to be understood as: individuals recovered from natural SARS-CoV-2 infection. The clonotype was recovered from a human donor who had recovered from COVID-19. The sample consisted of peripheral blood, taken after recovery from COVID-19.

The DNA sequence is TGTGCCAGCAGCTTATTAGGGGCGAGCCGAGTGACCCAGTACTTC. This yields the protein CASSLLGASRVTQYF. The rearrangement combines TRBV7-2 with TRBJ2-5, and perhaps TRBD1 as D gene, on 5 matching bases. Including cysteine and phenylalanine, the CDR3 has 15 amino acids. The retained sequence is limited to the CDR3, 45 bases, with the frame set at the first base. CDR1 is given as SGHTA and CDR2 as FQGNSA, both from the germline V gene. The junction shows trimming of 2 bases on V and 7 bases on J, plus 17 bases between the germline ends.